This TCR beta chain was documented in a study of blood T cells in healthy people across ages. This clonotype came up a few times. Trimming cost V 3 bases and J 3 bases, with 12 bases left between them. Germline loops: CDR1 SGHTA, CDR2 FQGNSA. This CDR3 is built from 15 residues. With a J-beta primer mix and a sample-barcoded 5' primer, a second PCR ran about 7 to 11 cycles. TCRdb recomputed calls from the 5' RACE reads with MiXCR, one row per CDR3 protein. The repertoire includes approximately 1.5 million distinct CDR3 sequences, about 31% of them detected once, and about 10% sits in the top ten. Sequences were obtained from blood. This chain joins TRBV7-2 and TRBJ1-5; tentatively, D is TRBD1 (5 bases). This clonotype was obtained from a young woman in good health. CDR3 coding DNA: TGTGCCAGCAGCTTGACCGGGACTAACAATCAGCCCCAGCATTTT. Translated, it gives CASSLTGTNNQPQHF.